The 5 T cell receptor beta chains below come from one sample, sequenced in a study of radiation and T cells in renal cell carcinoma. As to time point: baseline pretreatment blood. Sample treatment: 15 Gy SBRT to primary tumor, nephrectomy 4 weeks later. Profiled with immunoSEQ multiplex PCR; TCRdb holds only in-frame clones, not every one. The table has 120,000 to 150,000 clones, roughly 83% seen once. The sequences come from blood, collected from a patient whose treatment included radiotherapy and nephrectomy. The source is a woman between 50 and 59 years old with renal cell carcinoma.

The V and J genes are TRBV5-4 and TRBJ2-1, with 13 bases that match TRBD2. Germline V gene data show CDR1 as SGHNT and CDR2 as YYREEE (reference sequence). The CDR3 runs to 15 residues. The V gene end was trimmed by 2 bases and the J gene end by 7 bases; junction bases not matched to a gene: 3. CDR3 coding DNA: TGTGCCAGCAGCTTTGGACTAGCGGGAGTAAATGAGCAGTTCTTC. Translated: CASSFGLAGVNEQFF. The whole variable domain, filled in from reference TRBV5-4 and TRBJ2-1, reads ETGVTQSPTHLIKTRGQQVTLRCSSQSGHNTVSWYQQALGQGPQFIFQYYREEENGRGNFPPRFSGLQFPNYSSELNVNALELDDSALYLCASSFGLAGVNEQFFGPGTRLTVL.

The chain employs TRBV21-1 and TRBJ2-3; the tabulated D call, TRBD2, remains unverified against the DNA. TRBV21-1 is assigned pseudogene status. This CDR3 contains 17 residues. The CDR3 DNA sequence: TGTGCCAGCAGCAAGGTGGGTAGCGGGAAGGGCACAGATACGCAGTATTTT. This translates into CASSKVGSGKGTDTQYF.

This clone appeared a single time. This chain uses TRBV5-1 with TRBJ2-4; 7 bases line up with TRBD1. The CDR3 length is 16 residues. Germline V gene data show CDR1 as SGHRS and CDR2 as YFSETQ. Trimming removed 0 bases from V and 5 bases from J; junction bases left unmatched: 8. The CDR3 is CASSLEAGGNQNIQYF. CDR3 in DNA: TGCGCCAGCAGCTTGGAGGCAGGGGGTAATCAAAACATTCAGTACTTC.

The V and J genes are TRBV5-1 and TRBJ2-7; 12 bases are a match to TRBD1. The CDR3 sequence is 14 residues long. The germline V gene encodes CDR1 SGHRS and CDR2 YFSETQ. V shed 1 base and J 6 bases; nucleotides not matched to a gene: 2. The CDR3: CASSLSGQGAEQYF. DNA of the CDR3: TGCGCCAGCAGCTTGTCGGGACAGGGGGCCGAGCAGTACTTC.

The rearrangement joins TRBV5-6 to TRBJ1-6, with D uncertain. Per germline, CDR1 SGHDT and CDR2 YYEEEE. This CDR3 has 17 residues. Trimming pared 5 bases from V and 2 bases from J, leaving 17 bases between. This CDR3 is CASSLALRNTYNSPLHF. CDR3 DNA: TGTGCCAGCAGTCTGGCCCTGAGAAACACCTATAATTCACCCCTCCACTTT.